The 31 T cell receptor beta chains reported below all come from one sample, sequenced in a study of low-dose radiotherapy and immunotherapy resistance in tumors. Indicated time point: before trial treatment. TRAV- and TRBV-specific primers, spanning alpha and beta chains, primed first-strand cDNA. TCR amplification ran roughly 20 PCR cycles using constant-region and V-primer adapter primers. TCRdb redid the calling of the reads with MiXCR, one entry per CDR3 protein. Counted here are tens of thousands of distinct CDR3 sequences, less than 40% occurring once; the ten biggest clones make up approximately 3.7%. Material: PBMCs, obtained before treatment. The receptors come from a male donor with gallbladder cancer.

The J gene is TRBJ2-7, the V gene TRBV7-2; 12 bases line up with TRBD2. The germline CDR1 and CDR2 sequences are SGHTA and FQGNSA. V gave up 5 bases and J gave up 5 bases; unmatched junction bases: 7. The CDR3 is made up of 15 amino acids. The CDR3 bases are TGTGCCAGCAGCGGCACTAGCGGGGGGCCCCACGAGCAGTACTTC. Amino acids: CASSGTSGGPHEQYF.

This clonotype has a count of ten or more. The chain joins TRBV6-1 to TRBJ2-2, with TRBD1 matching 9 bases. J was trimmed by 1 base and V by 8 bases; bases with no gene match: 2. Germline CDR1 and CDR2: MNHNS and SASEGT. The CDR3 has 14 amino acids. The CDR3 DNA reads as TGTGCCAGCCGACAGGGGGTGAACACCGGGGAGCTGTTTTTT. Its translation is CASRQGVNTGELFF.

For this clonotype: A far bigger clonotype differs at one base, so this is likely a read error. The genes are TRBV11-2 and TRBJ2-7; 14 bases match TRBD2. CDR1 and CDR2 (germline): SGHAT, FQNNGV. J was trimmed by 7 bases and V by 0 bases; bases with no gene match: 2. The CDR3 consists of 15 residues. This CDR3 is CASSLDGLAGGEQYF. In nucleotides, the CDR3 is TGTGCCAGCAGCTTAGATGGACTAGCGGGAGGTGAGCAGTACTTC.

V is TRBV5-1 and J is TRBJ1-1, with TRBD1 identical over 8 bases. Germline loops: CDR1 SGHRS, CDR2 YFSETQ. The CDR3 runs to 16 residues. The J segment lost 0 bases and the V segment lost 4 bases, leaving 8 bases of the junction unmatched. CDR3 sequence (DNA): TGCGCCAGCAGCCGGGACCGGACAGGGATGAACACTGAAGCTTTCTTT. This encodes CASSRDRTGMNTEAFF.

The chain is built from TRBV5-1 and TRBJ2-2; tentative D call: TRBD1 (6 bases). This CDR3 is built from 13 residues. Germline CDR1 is SGHRS and CDR2 is YFSETQ. Trimming took 2 bases from V and 4 from J, leaving 6 bases between them. CDR3 coding DNA: TGCGCCAGCAGCTTAGGGGGCACCGGGGAGCTGTTTTTT. Amino acids: CASSLGGTGELFF.

The V call is TRBV11-2, the J call TRBJ2-1, with 10 positions matching TRBD1. Germline CDR1 is SGHAT and CDR2 is FQNNGV. V gave up 0 bases and J gave up 10 bases; unmatched junction bases: 6. The length of the CDR3 is 15 residues. The CDR3 is CASSLDPGQGFEQFF. The DNA of the CDR3 is TGTGCCAGCAGCTTAGACCCGGGACAGGGGTTCGAGCAGTTCTTC. The full variable domain, rest sourced from reference TRBV11-2 and TRBJ2-1, is EAGVAQSPRYKIIEKRQSVAFWCNPISGHATLYWYQQILGQGPKLLIQFQNNGVVDDSQLPKDRFSAERLKGVDSTLKIQPAKLEDSAVYLCASSLDPGQGFEQFFGPGTRLTVL.

This clonotype was detected a few times. The V gene is TRBV20-1, the J gene TRBJ1-5; D uncertain. Deletions cut 3 bases from V and 7 bases from J, with 19 bases between. CDR3 length equals 15 residues. Germline V CDR1 and CDR2: DFQATT, SNEGSKA (reference sequence). This CDR3 reads CSARASAEVYQPQHF. The CDR3 bases are TGCAGTGCTAGGGCCTCGGCAGAAGTTTACCAGCCCCAGCATTTT.

The gene calls are TRBV5-1 and TRBJ2-1; D not resolved. The V and J ends lost 4 bases and 3 bases respectively, with 8 bases between them. CDR3 length equals 13 residues. Germline values: CDR1 SGHRS, CDR2 YFSETQ. CDR3 nucleotide sequence: TGCGCCAGCAGCACACCTAGCTACAATGAGCAGTTCTTC. It specifies CASSTPSYNEQFF. The full variable domain, rest sourced from reference TRBV5-1 and TRBJ2-1, is KAGVTQTPRYLIKTRGQQVTLSCSPISGHRSVSWYQQTPGQGLQFLFEYFSETQRNKGNFPGRFSGRQFSNSRSEMNVSTLELGDSALYLCASSTPSYNEQFFGPGTRLTVL.

This clonotype was seen many times. The chain has TRBV6-1 and TRBJ1-5; 8 bases map to TRBD1. The CDR3 is 15 amino acids. The J segment lost 4 bases and the V segment lost 3 bases, leaving 5 bases of the junction unmatched. Germline V CDR1 and CDR2: MNHNS, SASEGT. The CDR3: CASSDGQGGNQPQHF. In DNA form, the CDR3 reads TGTGCCAGCAGTGATGGACAGGGTGGGAATCAGCCCCAGCATTTT.

The chain joins TRBV28 to TRBJ1-2; no clear D. The CDR3 length is 14 residues. The germline V and J ends were trimmed by 6 bases and 2 bases, with 13 bases remaining between them. The germline gives CDR1 MDHEN, CDR2 SYDVKM. The CDR3 sequence is CASSPTGPNYGYTF. DNA for the CDR3: TGTGCCAGCAGCCCAACCGGGCCGAACTATGGCTACACCTTC.

There are a few counts of this clonotype. The V and J genes are TRBV5-6 and TRBJ1-2; D perhaps matches TRBD1 (5 bases). The CDR3 runs to 15 residues. V was clipped by 7 bases and J by 5 bases, with 21 bases between them. The V gene's germline CDR1 is SGHDT and CDR2 YYEEEE. DNA for the CDR3: TGTGCCAGCTCCGAGCTGGCTCAGGGCGGTTATGGCTACACCTTC. Protein sequence: CASSELAQGGYGYTF.

This clonotype was seen ten or more times. CDR3 amino acids: CASSLEGANYGYTF. CDR3 coding DNA: TGCGCCAGCAGCTTGGAAGGGGCGAACTATGGCTACACCTTC. The chain is built from TRBV5-1 and TRBJ1-2; possible D gene TRBD1, 5 bases. Looked up from germline, CDR1 is SGHRS and CDR2 is YFSETQ. This CDR3 has 14 residues. Between the trimmed V and J ends, which lost 0 bases and 2 bases, there was a span of 8 bases.

This clonotype showed up many times. The V gene is TRBV5-1, the J gene TRBJ2-5; 9 bases are shared with TRBD1. The CDR3 sequence is 15 residues long. V lost 4 bases to trimming and J lost 4 bases; unmatched junction nucleotides: 8. CDR1 is SGHRS, CDR2 YFSETQ, per germline. The CDR3, as DNA: TGCGCCAGCAGCGGAAACACAGGGGGCGCAGAGACCCAGTACTTC. Encoded protein: CASSGNTGGAETQYF.

A few counts support this clonotype. The gene calls are TRBV5-8 and TRBJ2-5, with D possibly TRBD1 on 5 matching bases. The V end lost 4 bases, the J end lost 4 bases, and 17 bases lay between the germline ends. The germline CDR1 and CDR2 sequences are SGHTS and YDEGEE. CDR3 length equals 15 residues. CDR3 nucleotide sequence: TGTGCCAGCAGCCCGGGTGGGCGACAGAGAGAGACCCAGTACTTC. This codes for CASSPGGRQRETQYF.

This clonotype has a count of ten or more. The V call is TRBV24-1, the J call TRBJ2-1; 13 bases are shared with TRBD2. J gave up 10 bases and V 4 bases, and 9 bases lay outside the gene matches. The CDR3 spans 16 residues. Germline V gene data show CDR1 as KGHDR and CDR2 as SFDVKD. CDR3 DNA: TGTGCCACCAGTGACACCGGGACTAGCGGGGTGGTGGAGCAGTTCTTC. Amino acids: CATSDTGTSGVVEQFF.

The chain carries TRBV10-2 and TRBJ2-3; no reliable D call. The V gene's germline CDR1 is WSHSY and CDR2 SAAADI. V lost 6 bases, J lost 1 base, and 11 bases lay in between. The CDR3 consists of 14 residues. As DNA, the CDR3 is TGCGCCAGCAGAGAAGAAATACGCACAGATACGCAGTATTTT. This codes for CASREEIRTDTQYF.

For this clonotype: The limits of the CDR3 on the DNA are not certain, so only TCRdb's listed CDR3 is given. V and J are TRBV29-1 and TRBJ2-2; the D call of TRBD1 is as the table states it, not checked on the DNA. The CDR3 region is 15 residues in length, termini included. Germline CDR1 SQVTM, CDR2 ANQGSEA. CDR3 in amino acids: CSVDQVNTGELFFFF.

This clonotype was recorded many times. The rearrangement joins TRBV27 to TRBJ2-2, with TRBD2 as a possible D gene (6 bases). V dropped 3 bases and J dropped 7 bases, with 18 bases sitting between them. The CDR3 is 16 residues long. Germline CDR1 and CDR2: MNHEY and SMNVEV (reference sequence). The CDR3 DNA sequence: TGTGCCAGCAGTTTTTTGGCCGGGGGAGCGGGCGGGGAGCTGTTTTTT. As protein: CASSFLAGGAGGELFF.

The chain has TRBV5-1 and TRBJ1-2; possibly TRBD1 for D (5 bases). The germline V gene encodes CDR1 SGHRS and CDR2 YFSETQ. V lost 0 bases to trimming and J lost 7 bases, with 13 bases between them. This CDR3 has 14 residues. Written as DNA, the CDR3 is TGCGCCAGCAGCTTGGACGGGGGGAGTGTTGGCTACACCTTC. Its protein is CASSLDGGSVGYTF.

The chain links TRBV3-1 to TRBJ2-7; D is undetermined. V lost 5 bases to trimming and J lost 4 bases, with 12 bases between them. Germline lookup yields CDR1 LGHDT and CDR2 YNNKEL (reference sequence). The CDR3 totals 13 residues. CDR3 in amino acids: CASSFLGSYEQYF. The CDR3 DNA reads as TGTGCCAGCAGCTTTTTAGGATCTTACGAGCAGTACTTC.

This clonotype came up many times. The chain uses TRBV3-1 and TRBJ2-5; D unclear. Trimming stripped 5 bases from V and 4 bases from J, with 17 bases between. The CDR3 spans 15 residues. In germline, CDR1 is LGHDT, CDR2 YNNKEL (reference sequence). The CDR3 DNA follows: TGTGCCAGCAGCGGGGTGACCGGACCCCGAGAGACCCAGTACTTC. Protein sequence: CASSGVTGPRETQYF.

This clonotype was seen repeatedly, ten times or more. The chain uses TRBV18 and TRBJ2-1; 12 nucleotides match TRBD2. V lost 2 bases to trimming and J lost 5 bases; unmatched junction nucleotides: 1. This CDR3 spans 15 amino acids. The germline gives CDR1 KGHSH, CDR2 LQKENI. CDR3: CASSPRLAGDNEQFF. In DNA form, the CDR3 reads TGTGCCAGCTCACCAAGACTAGCGGGGGACAATGAGCAGTTCTTC.

In its sample, this clonotype was seen a few times. V and J are TRBV10-3 and TRBJ2-5; D might be TRBD1 or TRBD2, each matching 7 bases. V was clipped by 1 base and J by 3 bases, with 12 bases between them. CDR1 is ENHRY and CDR2 is SYGVKD in the germline V gene. The CDR3 sequence is 15 residues long. This CDR3 reads CAISELQGREETQYF. For the CDR3, the DNA is TGTGCCATCAGTGAGTTACAGGGGAGGGAAGAGACCCAGTACTTC.

This clonotype has a count of ten or more. V gene TRBV6-2 or TRBV6-3 combines with J gene TRBJ2-6; 7 nucleotides align to TRBD1. Unmatched junction bases numbered 7, after V lost 7 bases and J lost 4 bases. Germline V gene lookup returns CDR1 MNHEY and CDR2 SVGEGT. The CDR3 has 15 amino acids. CDR3 sequence: CASTNDRAGANVLTF. The CDR3 DNA reads as TGTGCCAGCACCAACGACAGGGCCGGGGCCAACGTCCTGACTTTC.

This clonotype was picked up many times. This rearrangement joins TRBV5-1 to TRBJ2-2; TRBD2 aligns across 10 bases. Germline CDR1 SGHRS, CDR2 YFSETQ. Trimming cost V 5 bases and J 4 bases; bases outside gene matches: 11. The CDR3 consists of 17 residues. The CDR3 region has the DNA TGCGCCAGCAGGCGGAGGTTAGCGGGAGGAAGCACCGGGGAGCTGTTTTTT. It encodes CASRRRLAGGSTGELFF.

This clonotype was seen at least ten times. The chain is built from TRBV19 and TRBJ2-7, with D possibly matching TRBD1 (5 bases). The germline gives CDR1 LNHDA, CDR2 SQIVND (reference sequence). V lost 2 bases and J 2 bases, leaving 10 bases between the germline ends. The CDR3 sequence is 14 residues long. The CDR3 nucleotides are TGTGCCAGTAGTATATGGGCAGGGACCTACGAGCAGTACTTC. It codes for CASSIWAGTYEQYF. The full variable domain, rest sourced from reference TRBV19 and TRBJ2-7, is DGGITQSPKYLFRKEGQNVTLSCEQNLNHDAMYWYRQDPGQGLRLIYYSQIVNDFQKGDIAEGYSVSREKKESFPLTVTSAQKNPTAFYLCASSIWAGTYEQYFGPGTRLTVT.

Note on this clonotype: The likely explanation is a read error, given a far larger clone one base away. This rearrangement joins TRBV5-5 to TRBJ2-1; TRBD2 aligns across 12 bases. Germline V CDR1 and CDR2: SGHKS, YYEKEE (reference sequence). The junction had 5 bases not matched to a gene; V was cut back by 3 bases and J by 7 bases. The CDR3 totals 15 residues. CDR3 bases: TGTGCCAGCAGCTCGACTAGCGGGAGCCAAAATGAGCAGTTCTTC. Residues: CASSSTSGSQNEQFF.

CDR3 loop: CASTIGRGKGEQFF. The CDR3 region has the DNA TGTGCCAGCACAATCGGGCGGGGGAAGGGTGAGCAGTTCTTC. This chain connects TRBV12-3 or TRBV12-4 to TRBJ2-1; TRBD2 matches at 7 bases. The J segment lost 9 bases and the V segment lost 7 bases, leaving 12 bases of the junction unmatched. This CDR3 region has 14 residues.

This clonotype occurred many times. This rearrangement joins TRBV6-6 to TRBJ2-3, with 7 bases aligning to TRBD2. This CDR3 contains 16 residues. J gave up 7 bases and V 0 bases, and 10 bases lay outside the gene matches. The germline V gene encodes CDR1 MNHNY and CDR2 SVGAGI (reference sequence). The CDR3 coding sequence is TGTGCCAGCAGTTACTCGACTAGCCTGGGCAAAAATACGCAGTATTTT. Protein product: CASSYSTSLGKNTQYF.

Judged by abundance, this clonotype is medium-sized (0.01 to 0.1%). The chain couples TRBV28 to TRBJ2-7; 7 bases are shared with TRBD1. The V gene end was trimmed by 1 base and the J gene end by 3 bases; junction bases not matched to a gene: 6. This CDR3 is built from 15 residues. In germline, CDR1 is MDHEN, CDR2 SYDVKM. The CDR3 DNA is TGTGCCAGCAGTTTATCAGGGGGTGACCTCTACGAGCAGTACTTC. This sequence encodes CASSLSGGDLYEQYF.

This clonotype was counted between two and nine times. This is likely an artifact of a read error, given a far larger clone one base away. V and J are TRBV28 and TRBJ2-1; tentatively, D is TRBD1 or TRBD2 (5 bases each). Germline values: CDR1 MDHEN, CDR2 SYDVKM. Deletions cut 7 bases from V and 13 bases from J, with 26 bases between. CDR3 length: 15 amino acids. The CDR3 region has the DNA TGTGCCAGCAAAAACGGGGCATCCTACCAAGAGACCCAGTTCTTC. Encoded protein: CASKNGASYQETQFF. Complete variable domain (other parts from reference TRBV28 and TRBJ2-1): DVKVTQSSRYLVKRTGEKVFLECVQDMDHENMFWYRQDPGLGLRLIYFSYDVKMKEKGDIPEGYSVSREKKERFSLILESASTNQTSMYLCASKNGASYQETQFFGPGTRLTVL.